A single sample gave rise to the 27 T cell receptor beta chains below, sequenced in a study of cytomegalovirus exposure and HLA in healthy donors. A multiplex PCR was run with 60 Vbeta primers and 13 Jbeta primers. Generated by immunoSEQ multiplex PCR, the TCRdb table keeps only in-frame clones and is missing some. Among about 170,000 clones listed, roughly 80% were seen once. Sequences were obtained from PBMCs. The receptors stem from a male donor in good health and CMV-seronegative.

This clone was detected once. The rearrangement uses TRBV7-9 and TRBJ2-5; TRBD1 matches 7 bases. The CDR3 sequence is 15 residues long. Losses at the gene ends were 5 bases for V and 7 bases for J; bases not matched to a gene: 13. CDR1 SEHNR and CDR2 FQNEAQ come from the germline V gene (reference sequence). DNA of the CDR3: TGTGCCAGCAGCCCAGGACAGGCCGCCTCTGGGACCCAGTACTTC. This sequence encodes CASSPGQAASGTQYF. The variable domain in full, completed from reference TRBV7-9 and TRBJ2-5, reads DTGVSQNPRHKITKRGQNVTFRCDPISEHNRLYWYRQTLGQGPEFLTYFQNEAQLEKSRLLSDRFSAERPKGSFSTLEIQRTEQGDSAMYLCASSPGQAASGTQYFGPGTRLLVL.

The chain is built from TRBV6-5 and TRBJ2-2; 8 bases match TRBD2. CDR1 MNHEY and CDR2 SVGAGI come from the germline V gene. Germline trimming cut 0 bases from V and 5 bases from J; bases unmatched to any gene: 5. CDR3 length equals 16 residues. CDR3 coding DNA: TGTGCCAGCAGTTACTCGGCCGGGAGGGCGACCGGGGAGCTGTTTTTT. Translating gives CASSYSAGRATGELFF.

The CDR3 region has the DNA TGTGCCAGCAGTCCTACCCCGGGACTAGCGGGAATATACAATGAGCAGTTCTTC. It is translated as CASSPTPGLAGIYNEQFF. The rearrangement uses TRBV27 and TRBJ2-1, with TRBD2 matching over 13 bases. V lost 5 bases and J lost 4; bases outside the gene matches: 11. Germline V gene lookup returns CDR1 MNHEY and CDR2 SMNVEV (reference sequence). The CDR3 is made up of 18 amino acids.

The chain combines TRBV7-6 with TRBJ2-6; 9 bases agree with TRBD1. The CDR3 contains 19 residues. Trimming at V came to 1 base and at J to 0 bases, leaving 7 bases not matched to a gene. Germline V gene sequence: CDR1 SGHVS, CDR2 FNYEAQ. CDR3 DNA: TGTGCCAGCAGCTTAGGGCGGGACAGGGAAGCCTCTGGGGCCAACGTCCTGACTTTC. This translates into CASSLGRDREASGANVLTF.

This chain connects TRBV6-1 to TRBJ1-1, with 12 bases fitting TRBD1. Germline CDR1 is MNHNS and CDR2 is SASEGT. CDR3 size: 15 residues. V trimming: 5 bases; J trimming: 6 bases; junction bases outside the gene matches: 7. The CDR3 region has the DNA TGTGCCAGCAGTCAACAAGGGACAGGGGGCTCTGAAGCTTTCTTT. Protein: CASSQQGTGGSEAFF.

The chain links TRBV9 to TRBJ2-3, with D unresolved. Looked up from germline, CDR1 is SGDLS and CDR2 is YYNGEE. V lost 1 base to trimming and J lost 5 bases, with 14 bases between them. This CDR3 has 15 amino acids. The CDR3 bases are TGTGCCAGCAGCGTAAGCTACAATCGCGGAGATACGCAGTATTTT. It encodes CASSVSYNRGDTQYF.

V and J are TRBV29-1 and TRBJ2-7; 10 positions match TRBD2. CDR1 and CDR2 (germline): SQVTM, ANQGSEA. This CDR3 region has 16 residues. With 4 bases clipped from V and 7 bases from J, the junction kept 16 bases outside the gene matches. Here the CDR3 DNA reads TGCAGCGTTGGCCGAGGGATTAGCGGGGGGTCCGTAGAGCAGTACTTC. Protein: CSVGRGISGGSVEQYF.

V is TRBV7-9 and J is TRBJ1-5; TRBD1 matches at 9 bases. The CDR3 spans 17 residues. Looked up from germline, CDR1 is SEHNR and CDR2 is FQNEAQ (reference sequence). The V and J ends lost 5 bases and 6 bases, in that order; junction bases with no gene match: 14. The CDR3, as DNA: TGTGCCAGCAGCCCCCCCCCGAGGACAGGGGTGGTTCAGCCCCAGCATTTT. The encoded protein is CASSPPPRTGVVQPQHF.

J is TRBJ2-7 and V is TRBV5-6, with 7 bases identical to TRBD2. The CDR3 contains 14 residues. Germline V lookup: CDR1 SGHDT, CDR2 YYEEEE. V trimming: 4 bases; J trimming: 5 bases; junction bases outside the gene matches: 9. Here the CDR3 reads CASSLRTSPDEQYF. CDR3 coding DNA: TGTGCCAGCAGCCTACGGACTAGTCCGGACGAGCAGTACTTC.

The genes are TRBV14 and TRBJ2-1; 12 bases are shared with TRBD2. Germline CDR1 reads SGHDN; CDR2 reads FVKESK. J was trimmed by 9 bases and V by 1 base; bases with no gene match: 7. The CDR3 consists of 16 residues. CDR3 amino acids: CASSQVRLAGDGEQFF. CDR3 DNA: TGTGCCAGCAGCCAAGTGCGACTAGCGGGAGATGGTGAGCAGTTCTTC.

V gene TRBV25-1 combines with J gene TRBJ2-5; D may be TRBD2 (5 bases). The germline V and J ends were trimmed by 7 bases and 3 bases, with 9 bases remaining between them. The CDR3 runs 12 residues. Germline loops: CDR1 MGHDK, CDR2 SYGVNS. CDR3 sequence reads: CASIRLKETQYF. In nucleotides, the CDR3 is TGTGCCAGCATAAGACTAAAAGAGACCCAGTACTTC.

The chain is built from TRBV27 and TRBJ2-2; 12 bases map to TRBD2. The CDR3 spans 17 residues. From germline, CDR1 is MNHEY and CDR2 SMNVEV (reference sequence). The junction had 6 bases not matched to a gene; V was cut back by 2 bases and J by 5 bases. The CDR3 DNA is TGTGCCAGCAGTTTAGGGGGGACTAGCGGGCGAACCGGGGAGCTGTTTTTT. Translating it yields CASSLGGTSGRTGELFF.

This clone came up once. The chain carries TRBV7-2 and TRBJ2-3, with no clear D. Trimming removed 1 base at V and 5 bases at J, with 16 bases between. This CDR3 has 16 amino acids. In germline, CDR1 is SGHTA, CDR2 FQGNSA. CDR3: CASSLVWALRIDTQYF. Here the CDR3 DNA reads TGTGCCAGCAGCTTAGTATGGGCACTCAGAATAGATACGCAGTATTTT.

V is TRBV7-9 and J is TRBJ1-1; TRBD1 matches 7 bases. The CDR3 contains 15 residues. Unmatched junction bases numbered 6, after V lost 5 bases and J lost 0 bases. CDR1 and CDR2 (germline): SEHNR, FQNEAQ (reference sequence). The CDR3 spells CASSQQTGLNTEAFF. The DNA for the CDR3 is TGTGCCAGCAGCCAACAGACAGGGTTGAACACTGAAGCTTTCTTT.

This clone was observed a few times. V and J are TRBV10-3 and TRBJ1-2; 7 bases are a match to TRBD1. Germline CDR1 and CDR2: ENHRY and SYGVKD. This CDR3 region has 14 residues. V lost 4 bases to trimming and J lost 7 bases; unmatched junction nucleotides: 9. In DNA, the CDR3 is TGTGCCATCAGTGGGCCGGGACAGAGTTTTGGCTACACCTTC. Its protein product is CAISGPGQSFGYTF.

This clone is a singleton in its sample. V and J are TRBV19 and TRBJ2-5; possible D gene TRBD2, 5 bases. V was shortened by 5 bases and J by 5 bases, with 6 bases between the two germline ends. The CDR3 has 11 amino acids. Germline V gene data show CDR1 as LNHDA and CDR2 as SQIVND (reference sequence). For the CDR3, the DNA is TGTGCCAGTAGTCCGGGGGAGACCCAGTACTTC. It is translated as CASSPGETQYF.

CDR3 nucleotides: TGTGCCATCAGTGAGTCGAGTGCCGAAAAACTGTTTTTT. Its protein product is CAISESSAEKLFF. This sequence joins TRBV10-3 and TRBJ1-4; D not certain. Germline CDR1 reads ENHRY; CDR2 reads SYGVKD. Trimming removed 0 bases from V and 8 bases from J, with 7 bases in between. The CDR3 sequence is 13 residues long.

The chain couples TRBV7-3 to TRBJ2-1, with 8 bases aligning to TRBD2. The V segment lost 2 bases and the J segment 7 bases; nucleotides outside the gene matches: 7. Germline V gene sequence: CDR1 SGHTA, CDR2 FQGTGA. There are 15 residues in the CDR3. The CDR3, as DNA: TGTGCCAGCAGCTTATCGCCGGGGGGGCTGAATGAGCAGTTCTTC. This sequence encodes CASSLSPGGLNEQFF.

The V call is TRBV7-6, the J call TRBJ1-4; 7 bases are a match to TRBD1. CDR3 length: 14 residues. Germline values: CDR1 SGHVS, CDR2 FNYEAQ. V gave up 5 bases and J gave up 9 bases; unmatched junction bases: 9. The CDR3 nucleotides read TGTGCCAGCAGCCCAGACAGGGTCTTGCAAAAACTGTTTTTT. Translation gives CASSPDRVLQKLFF.

The J gene is TRBJ2-2, the V gene TRBV5-4, with 11 bases fitting TRBD2. There are 15 residues in the CDR3. V lost 5 bases and J lost 7; bases outside the gene matches: 7. Per germline, CDR1 SGHNT and CDR2 YYREEE (reference sequence). The CDR3 DNA reads TGTGCCAGCAGACCTAGCGGGAGGATTGACGGGGAGCTGTTTTTT. As protein: CASRPSGRIDGELFF.

The gene calls are TRBV23-1 and TRBJ2-7; weak D call: TRBD1 (6 bases). TRBV23-1 is assigned to the ORF class and has an uncertain function. Deletions cut 2 bases from V and 3 bases from J, with 14 bases between. The CDR3 covers 15 residues. The CDR3 here is CASSQLRDTNYEQYF. The CDR3 DNA reads TGCGCCAGCAGTCAACTCCGGGACACGAACTACGAGCAGTACTTC.

This clone was observed a few times. The genes are TRBV10-3 and TRBJ2-5; D is possibly TRBD2 (5 bases). In germline, CDR1 is ENHRY, CDR2 SYGVKD. V was shortened by 5 bases and J by 3 bases, with 10 bases between the two germline ends. The CDR3 is made up of 13 amino acids. As DNA, the CDR3 is TGTGCCATCAGTTCTTCGAGGGAAGAGACCCAGTACTTC. Protein: CAISSSREETQYF.

The rearrangement joins TRBV5-1 to TRBJ1-2, with D possibly TRBD1 on 6 matching bases. CDR1 and CDR2 from the germline V gene are SGHRS and YFSETQ. CDR3 length: 13 amino acids. V was clipped by 4 bases and J by 7 bases, with 14 bases between them. In DNA form, the CDR3 reads TGCGCCAGCAGCCTGGAGACAGGTAGTGGCTACACCTTC. Translated, it gives CASSLETGSGYTF.

The chain combines TRBV27 with TRBJ2-1, with TRBD1 matching 8 bases. The CDR3 loop spans 14 amino acids. Trimming took 6 bases from V and 6 from J; bases not matched to a gene: 7. Germline V CDR1 and CDR2: MNHEY, SMNVEV (reference sequence). CDR3 in amino acids: CASRQGASGNEQFF. DNA of the CDR3: TGTGCCAGCAGGCAGGGGGCCAGTGGCAATGAGCAGTTCTTC.

The genes are TRBV27 and TRBJ2-7; 7 bases map to TRBD2. Germline CDR1 and CDR2: MNHEY and SMNVEV (reference sequence). The CDR3 spans 15 residues. V dropped 6 bases and J dropped 4; count of bases not matched to a gene: 12. CDR3 amino acids: CASRRPGLGGYEQYF. CDR3 sequence (DNA): TGTGCCAGCAGGCGCCCCGGACTAGGAGGATACGAGCAGTACTTC.

The chain employs TRBV18 and TRBJ2-1; 11 bases fit TRBD2. There are 19 residues in the CDR3. V lost 1 base and J lost 2; bases outside the gene matches: 10. CDR1 KGHSH and CDR2 LQKENI come from the germline V gene. The CDR3 sequence is CASSPLQSSGRSTYNEQFF. As DNA, the CDR3 is TGTGCCAGCTCACCACTTCAGTCTAGCGGGAGGTCAACCTACAATGAGCAGTTCTTC.

The gene calls are TRBV5-1 and TRBJ2-7, with a possible D match to TRBD1 (6 bases). The CDR3 loop spans 14 amino acids. V shed 0 bases and J shed 3 bases, with 10 bases lying between them. CDR1 is SGHRS, CDR2 YFSETQ, per germline. The CDR3 nucleotides read TGCGCCAGCAGCTTGGAAGGACAGTTCTACGAGCAGTACTTC. Translated, it gives CASSLEGQFYEQYF.